A single sample gave rise to the 13 T cell receptor beta chains below, sequenced in a study of blood T cell repertoires in COVID-19. Repertoires were generated with immunoSEQ multiplex PCR, while TCRdb's copy carries only in-frame clones and drops some. Among 250,000 to 300,000 clones listed, 89% were seen once. Sequences were obtained from peripheral blood. These receptors came from a middle-aged woman who had recovered from COVID-19.

The chain has TRBV9 and TRBJ1-2; TRBD1 is a possible D gene (6 bases). The CDR3 covers 13 residues. V was pared by 4 bases and J by 8 bases, with 15 bases between. Germline values: CDR1 SGDLS, CDR2 YYNGEE. In DNA, the CDR3 is TGTGCCAGCAGCCCTGGACAGCCGGGCGGCTACACCTTC. It yields the protein CASSPGQPGGYTF.

The rearrangement links TRBV3-1 (or the pseudogene TRBV3-2) to TRBJ1-1, with 9 bases that match TRBD1. V shed 4 bases and J 11 bases; nucleotides not matched to a gene: 8. This CDR3 has 13 amino acids. CDR1 is LGHDT, CDR2 YNNKEL, per germline (reference sequence). CDR3 DNA sequence: TGTGCCAGCAGCCCCGGGACAGGGAATTGGGCTTTCTTT. Encoded protein: CASSPGTGNWAFF.

This rearrangement joins TRBV18 to TRBJ2-5; 7 bases align to TRBD2. J was trimmed by 1 base and V by 1 base; bases with no gene match: 3. The germline gives CDR1 KGHSH, CDR2 LQKENI. This CDR3 has 15 residues. CDR3 in amino acids: CASSPLGGSQETQYF. The CDR3 DNA sequence: TGTGCCAGCTCACCACTCGGGGGGTCCCAAGAGACCCAGTACTTC.

The chain has TRBV5-1 and TRBJ1-1; no reliable D call. Trimming left V 0 bases short and J 1 base short, with 10 bases between. This CDR3 has 15 residues. The germline V gene encodes CDR1 SGHRS and CDR2 YFSETQ. The CDR3 sequence: CASSLDPGRNTEAFF. The CDR3 nucleotides are TGCGCCAGCAGCTTGGATCCGGGGAGGAACACTGAAGCTTTCTTT.

The CDR3 region has the DNA TGTGCCAGCAGTTCGTTGGACAGAAAGCAGTACTTC. Translation gives CASSSLDRKQYF. This chain uses TRBV27 with TRBJ2-7; possible D gene TRBD1, 6 bases. Between the trimmed V and J ends, which lost 4 bases and 8 bases, there was a span of 12 bases. The germline CDR1 and CDR2 sequences are MNHEY and SMNVEV (reference sequence). The CDR3 totals 12 residues.

The chain uses TRBV5-1 and TRBJ1-1; the D gene is possibly TRBD1 (5 bases). Germline V gene lookup returns CDR1 SGHRS and CDR2 YFSETQ. This CDR3 is 14 amino acids long. CDR3 coding DNA: TGCAGAAACCCATCCAACAGGTTGAACACTGAAGCTTTCTTT. Protein product: CRNPSNRLNTEAFF.

The genes are TRBV5-1 and TRBJ2-3, with TRBD2 matching over 7 bases. From germline, CDR1 is SGHRS and CDR2 YFSETQ. The length of the CDR3 is 15 residues. V dropped 4 bases and J dropped 2; count of bases not matched to a gene: 7. The CDR3 nucleotides are TGCGCCAGCAGCCCCCTCCGGGGGGACACAGATACGCAGTATTTT. Protein: CASSPLRGDTDTQYF.

V usage is TRBV5-6 and J usage is TRBJ1-2; 8 bases match TRBD1. V was pared by 4 bases and J by 5 bases, with 7 bases of the junction left unmatched. In germline, CDR1 is SGHDT, CDR2 YYEEEE. The CDR3 runs to 14 residues. The CDR3 loop reads CASSRTGSNYGYTF. The DNA for the CDR3 is TGTGCCAGCAGCCGGACAGGGTCGAATTATGGCTACACCTTC.

The chain links TRBV3-1 (or the pseudogene TRBV3-2) to TRBJ2-5; D might be TRBD1 (6 bases). This CDR3 is 14 amino acids long. The germline V gene has CDR1 LGHDT and CDR2 YNNKEL (reference sequence). V lost 4 bases, J lost 4 bases, and 13 bases lay in between. In nucleotides, the CDR3 is TGTGCCAGCAGCCTCTCCGGACAGTTAGAGACCCAGTACTTC. This translates into CASSLSGQLETQYF.

The rearrangement joins TRBV5-1 to TRBJ2-7; 7 nucleotides align to TRBD1. Per the germline V gene, CDR1 is SGHRS and CDR2 is YFSETQ. Trimming took 1 base from V and 0 from J; bases not matched to a gene: 4. The CDR3 is made up of 15 amino acids. For the CDR3, the DNA is TGCGCCAGCAGCTTGTCCTGGGACAGCTCCTACGAGCAGTACTTC. Its protein product is CASSLSWDSSYEQYF.

This clone was observed many times. The rearrangement uses TRBV14 and TRBJ1-1; D is undetermined. Germline CDR1 is SGHDN and CDR2 is FVKESK. V was trimmed by 1 base and J by 11 bases, leaving 8 bases between them. This CDR3 contains 11 residues. The CDR3 loop reads CASSQARRAFF. For the CDR3, the DNA is TGTGCCAGCAGCCAAGCGAGGAGGGCTTTCTTT.

The chain combines TRBV30 with TRBJ2-3; 14 bases line up with TRBD2. There are 14 residues in the CDR3. Trimming cost V 4 bases and J 9 bases; bases outside gene matches: 6. From germline, CDR1 is GTSNPN and CDR2 SVGIG (reference sequence). CDR3 region: CAWKGLAGVGTQYF. The CDR3 region has the DNA TGTGCCTGGAAGGGACTAGCGGGAGTAGGCACGCAGTATTTT.

The chain has TRBV2 and TRBJ1-1; weak D call: TRBD1 (6 bases). Germline V lookup: CDR1 SNHLY, CDR2 FYNNEI. The V gene lost 5 bases and the J gene lost 2 bases, with 12 bases spanning the gap. This CDR3 is built from 14 residues. The CDR3 region has the DNA TGTGCCAGCAGTACCACAGGGCACAACACTGAAGCTTTCTTT. Its protein is CASSTTGHNTEAFF.